This T cell receptor beta chain was sequenced during a study of shared clonotypes between healthy human individuals. At a deep level, the assay was run. Several immunoSEQ plates held equal portions of the genomic DNA taken from each subset. DNA input for the unsorted PBMC replicate PCRs was approximately 300 ng, 31,000 or so T cell genomes. Sequencing used immunoSEQ multiplex PCR; TCRdb keeps in-frame clones, though not all of them. The profile covers 450,000 to 500,000 clones, with roughly 78% appearing a single time and 10% to 15% taken by the ten largest. The CDR3 is 14 residues long. Germline assignment: CDR1 MGHRA and CDR2 YSYEKL. Trimming shortened V by 1 base and J by 3 bases, and 8 bases separated the two germline ends.

Sequencing was done on a sample of PBMCs. The gene calls are TRBV4-1 and TRBJ2-3; no reliable D call. The clonotype was recovered from a woman aged 35 to 49 in good health. Some clones in this sample may be carry-over from other donors' samples. CDR3 residues: CASSQVVGTDTQYF. The CDR3, as DNA: TGCGCCAGCAGCCAAGTGGTAGGGACAGATACGCAGTATTTT.